The 30 T cell receptor beta chains reported below all come from one sample, sequenced in a study of blood T cell repertoires in COVID-19. Produced via immunoSEQ multiplex PCR; TCRdb's table is partial and in-frame only. The sample consists of some 200,000 clones, about 79% of them appearing once. The sequencing input was peripheral blood. These receptors all come from a woman aged 40 to 50 who had recovered from COVID-19.

This clone came up once. The V gene is TRBV15, the J gene TRBJ2-4; D might be TRBD2 (5 bases). V lost 1 base, J lost 1 base, and 8 bases lay in between. Germline CDR1 and CDR2: LNHNV and YYDKDF (reference sequence). The CDR3 extends over 15 amino acids. The CDR3 here is CATSRGGPAKNIQYF. The CDR3 nucleotides are TGTGCCACCAGCAGAGGCGGGCCCGCCAAAAACATTCAGTACTTC.

This sequence joins TRBV29-1 and TRBJ2-5; 13 bases line up with TRBD2. CDR1 is SQVTM, CDR2 ANQGSEA, per germline. V was pared by 7 bases and J by 5 bases, with 13 bases of the junction left unmatched. The CDR3 consists of 16 residues. DNA for the CDR3: TGCAGCGCTTCGGGCGGGGGGACTAGCGGGGATGAGACCCAGTACTTC. This sequence encodes CSASGGGTSGDETQYF.

V gene TRBV25-1 combines with J gene TRBJ2-2, with TRBD1 identical over 7 bases. V was clipped by 0 bases and J by 8 bases; unmatched bases: 9. CDR3 length: 16 residues. The germline V gene encodes CDR1 MGHDK and CDR2 SYGVNS. The CDR3 DNA reads as TGTGCCAGCAGTGAATATGATCGAGGGGGACAGGGGGAGCTGTTTTTT. This codes for CASSEYDRGGQGELFF. Using reference TRBV25-1 and TRBJ2-2 for the parts outside the CDR3, the full variable domain is EADIYQTPRYLVIGTGKKITLECSQTMGHDKMYWYQQDPGMELHLIHYSYGVNSTEKGDLSSESTVSRIRTEHFPLTLESARPSHTSQYLCASSEYDRGGQGELFFGEGSRLTVL.

This chain links TRBV5-1 with TRBJ2-1; possible D gene TRBD1, 6 bases. This CDR3 has 15 amino acids. V lost 2 bases to trimming and J lost 3 bases, with 12 bases between them. CDR1 and CDR2 from the germline V gene are SGHRS and YFSETQ. This CDR3 reads CASSFVQGHYNEQFF. CDR3 bases: TGCGCCAGCAGCTTCGTACAGGGACACTACAATGAGCAGTTCTTC.

The genes are TRBV19 and TRBJ2-7, with D perhaps TRBD1 (5 bases). Germline CDR1 and CDR2: LNHDA and SQIVND (reference sequence). Deletions cut 3 bases from V and 4 bases from J, with 13 bases between. This CDR3 spans 14 amino acids. The CDR3 DNA reads TGTGCCAGTAGTATTTTACAGGCCCCTTACGAGCAGTACTTC. This gives the protein CASSILQAPYEQYF.

This clone turned up a few times. The rearrangement links TRBV19 to TRBJ2-7, with D maybe TRBD2 (5 bases). V was cut by 3 bases and J by 0 bases, with 18 bases left in between. The CDR3 runs 17 residues. Germline CDR1 reads LNHDA; CDR2 reads SQIVND (reference sequence). CDR3 sequence: CASSIGDIEGTSYEQYF. The CDR3 coding sequence is TGTGCCAGTAGTATTGGCGATATCGAGGGAACCTCCTACGAGCAGTACTTC.

The chain uses TRBV6-6 and TRBJ1-5, with D uncertain. This CDR3 is 14 amino acids long. The V gene lost 0 bases and the J gene lost 14 bases, with 17 bases spanning the gap. Germline values: CDR1 MNHNY, CDR2 SVGAGI (reference sequence). The CDR3 sequence is CASSYSRDNPSKHF. The CDR3 nucleotides are TGTGCCAGCAGTTACTCACGAGACAACCCCTCCAAGCATTTT.

For the CDR3, the DNA is TGCGCCAGCAGCCAAGAGCGGGAGACAGGGGGCGGGGAGACCCAGTACTTC. Translating gives CASSQERETGGGETQYF. V and J are TRBV4-1 and TRBJ2-5; 10 bases match TRBD1. J lost 5 bases, V lost 0 bases, and 9 bases had no gene match. Per germline, CDR1 MGHRA and CDR2 YSYEKL. CDR3 length: 17 residues.

The chain combines TRBV3-1 (or the pseudogene TRBV3-2) with TRBJ1-2; 8 positions match TRBD1. J was trimmed by 3 bases and V by 5 bases; bases with no gene match: 5. CDR3 length: 14 residues. Germline V CDR1 and CDR2: LGHDT, YNNKEL (reference sequence). CDR3 loop: CASSNSDRDYGYTF. DNA of the CDR3: TGTGCCAGCAGCAACTCGGACAGGGACTATGGCTACACCTTC.

CDR3 amino acids: CASSHQLAGMNTGELFF. CDR3 coding DNA: TGCGCCAGCAGCCATCAATTAGCGGGGATGAACACCGGGGAGCTGTTTTTT. The chain has TRBV4-1 and TRBJ2-2; 8 bases align to TRBD2. Germline V gene sequence: CDR1 MGHRA, CDR2 YSYEKL. The V and J ends lost 3 bases and 1 base, in that order; junction bases with no gene match: 7. The CDR3 loop spans 17 amino acids.

Only a few counts were recorded for this clone. In DNA, the CDR3 is TGTGCCAGCAGCAGACTAGCCAAAAACAATGAGCAGTTCTTC. Its translation: CASSRLAKNNEQFF. The genes are TRBV11-3 and TRBJ2-1, with TRBD2 matching over 7 bases. The junction had 6 bases not matched to a gene; V was cut back by 5 bases and J by 5 bases. The CDR3 runs 14 residues. CDR1 and CDR2 (germline): SGHNT, YENEEA.

This chain links TRBV12-3 or TRBV12-4 with TRBJ1-1, with 9 bases lining up with TRBD1. The CDR3 runs 13 residues. V trimming: 5 bases; J trimming: 5 bases; junction bases outside the gene matches: 3. The CDR3 DNA is TGTGCCAGCAGTCAGGACAGGGGAACTGAAGCTTTCTTT. It yields the protein CASSQDRGTEAFF.

The chain employs TRBV5-6 and TRBJ1-6; D perhaps matches TRBD1 (5 bases). V lost 4 bases and J lost 0, with 14 bases in between. The CDR3 totals 17 residues. From germline, CDR1 is SGHDT and CDR2 YYEEEE. CDR3 nucleotides: TGTGCCAGCAGCGACCTTCAGGGCCCCTCCTATAATTCACCCCTCCACTTT. Translated, it gives CASSDLQGPSYNSPLHF.

V usage is TRBV5-1 and J usage is TRBJ2-3; 11 nucleotides match TRBD2. The CDR3 spans 16 residues. Germline-derived CDR1 and CDR2 are SGHRS and YFSETQ. V shed 3 bases and J 1 base; nucleotides not matched to a gene: 4. In nucleotides, the CDR3 is TGCGCCAGCAGCTCCCCGACTAGCGGGGGCACAGATACGCAGTATTTT. This codes for CASSSPTSGGTDTQYF.

The sample holds one count of this clone. The rearrangement uses TRBV4-1 and TRBJ2-3; a possible D gene is TRBD2 (5 bases). The V end lost 4 bases, the J end lost 0 bases, and 20 bases lay between the germline ends. The V gene's germline CDR1 is MGHRA and CDR2 YSYEKL. The CDR3 sequence is 18 residues long. The CDR3, as DNA: TGCGCCAGCAGCCCTAGCTGGGTCCATACCTCTAGCACAGATACGCAGTATTTT. Amino acids: CASSPSWVHTSSTDTQYF.

J is TRBJ2-5 and V is TRBV7-9; 14 bases map to TRBD2. The V gene's germline CDR1 is SEHNR and CDR2 FQNEAQ (reference sequence). The CDR3 consists of 18 residues. With V trimmed by 4 bases and J by 5 bases, 12 bases remained unmatched. DNA for the CDR3: TGTGCCAGCAGCTCGACTAGCGGGGGGGCCTTTTTTCTGGAGACCCAGTACTTC. Translating gives CASSSTSGGAFFLETQYF. The full variable domain, its missing parts supplied by reference TRBV7-9 and TRBJ2-5, is DTGVSQNPRHKITKRGQNVTFRCDPISEHNRLYWYRQTLGQGPEFLTYFQNEAQLEKSRLLSDRFSAERPKGSFSTLEIQRTEQGDSAMYLCASSSTSGGAFFLETQYFGPGTRLLVL.

The rearrangement joins TRBV2 to TRBJ2-7; the match to TRBD1 covers 7 bases. The V and J ends lost 3 bases and 5 bases, in that order; junction bases with no gene match: 10. The CDR3 loop spans 15 amino acids. Germline assignment: CDR1 SNHLY and CDR2 FYNNEI. The DNA for the CDR3 is TGTGCCAGCAGTGACCTTACCGGGACAGTCAACGAGCAGTACTTC. This translates into CASSDLTGTVNEQYF.

This rearrangement joins TRBV11-2 to TRBJ2-1, with 12 bases matching TRBD2. V dropped 1 base and J dropped 8; count of bases not matched to a gene: 6. Germline CDR1 is SGHAT and CDR2 is FQNNGV. The CDR3 totals 16 residues. DNA of the CDR3: TGTGCCAGCAGCTTAGCGGCTAGCGGGGGGGCAGATGAGCAGTTCTTC. This translates into CASSLAASGGADEQFF.

The rearrangement uses TRBV19 and TRBJ1-1, with 8 nucleotides matching TRBD1. There are 15 residues in the CDR3. CDR1 LNHDA and CDR2 SQIVND come from the germline V gene (reference sequence). After removal of 4 bases from V and 0 bases from J, the junction contained 4 bases not matched to a gene. The CDR3 sequence: CASSSGQGLNTEAFF. The CDR3 region has the DNA TGTGCCAGTAGTAGTGGACAGGGCCTGAACACTGAAGCTTTCTTT.

The sample holds a few counts of this clone. The DNA of the CDR3 is TGTGCCAGCAGCTTAGCGGCCACCGGGGAGCTGTTTTTT. Translation: CASSLAATGELFF. The chain is built from TRBV7-2 and TRBJ2-2, with D hard to call. Trimming took off 0 bases at V and 4 bases at J, with 3 bases between the two ends. Per germline, CDR1 SGHTA and CDR2 FQGNSA. CDR3 length equals 13 residues.

This chain connects TRBV28 to TRBJ1-1, with TRBD1 matching over 7 bases. There are 12 residues in the CDR3. The J segment lost 11 bases and the V segment lost 3 bases, leaving 6 bases of the junction unmatched. Germline CDR1 is MDHEN and CDR2 is SYDVKM. The CDR3, as DNA: TGTGCCAGCAGTTTGTCTACAGGGGAGGCTTTCTTT. It encodes CASSLSTGEAFF.

This clone appeared a single time. This same CDR3 is encoded by further DNA sequences in the sample. The chain carries TRBV7-9 and TRBJ1-1; TRBD1 is a possible D gene (5 bases). The length of the CDR3 is 14 residues. V shed 3 bases and J shed 1 base, with 9 bases lying between them. The germline CDR1 and CDR2 sequences are SEHNR and FQNEAQ (reference sequence). The CDR3 here is CASSFGGGNTEAFF. CDR3 coding DNA: TGTGCCAGCAGCTTTGGGGGAGGGAACACTGAAGCTTTCTTT.

This chain connects TRBV18 to TRBJ2-2, with 10 positions matching TRBD1. This CDR3 has 15 residues. V gave up 5 bases and J gave up 4 bases; unmatched junction bases: 4. The germline V gene has CDR1 KGHSH and CDR2 LQKENI. The CDR3 loop reads CASSSGTGVTGELFF. Written as DNA, the CDR3 is TGTGCCAGCTCATCCGGGACAGGGGTCACCGGGGAGCTGTTTTTT.

The CDR3 spells CASRVEPREADTQYF. In DNA form, the CDR3 reads TGTGCCAGCAGGGTGGAACCCCGGGAGGCAGATACGCAGTATTTT. This sequence joins TRBV6-5 and TRBJ2-3; 7 positions agree with TRBD2. CDR1 is MNHEY and CDR2 is SVGAGI in the germline V gene. There are 15 residues in the CDR3. Trimming cost V 6 bases and J 4 bases; bases outside gene matches: 10.

This chain joins TRBV11-3 and TRBJ2-5; TRBD2 matches 11 bases. Germline CDR1 SGHNT, CDR2 YENEEA. The CDR3 runs to 16 residues. With V trimmed by 1 base and J by 2 bases, 3 bases remained unmatched. CDR3 region: CASSLGLAGKQETQYF. The CDR3 nucleotides are TGTGCCAGCAGCTTAGGACTAGCGGGGAAACAAGAGACCCAGTACTTC.

The rearrangement links TRBV12-3 or TRBV12-4 to TRBJ2-5; D perhaps matches TRBD1 (6 bases). The length of the CDR3 is 13 residues. Trimming took off 6 bases at V and 4 bases at J, with 12 bases between the two ends. DNA of the CDR3: TGTGCCAGCAGGCCACAAGGGGGAGAGACCCAGTACTTC. Amino acids: CASRPQGGETQYF.

The V gene is TRBV7-6, the J gene TRBJ1-3; D is ambiguous. V was pared by 6 bases and J by 1 base, with 19 bases between. CDR3 length: 17 amino acids. Germline CDR1 is SGHVS and CDR2 is FNYEAQ. CDR3 nucleotides: TGTGCCAGCAGTTCTTATCATCTTCCGGGGTCTGGAAACACCATATATTTT. This codes for CASSSYHLPGSGNTIYF.

V usage is TRBV6-5 and J usage is TRBJ2-3, with TRBD1 matching 12 bases. Trimming at V came to 7 bases and at J to 4 bases, leaving 6 bases not matched to a gene. The CDR3 has 15 amino acids. Germline loops: CDR1 MNHEY, CDR2 SVGAGI. The CDR3 bases are TGTGCCAGCAAGACCGGGACAGGGGGCGCAGATACGCAGTATTTT. It yields the protein CASKTGTGGADTQYF.

The V and J genes are TRBV2 and TRBJ1-2; TRBD1 matches at 8 bases. CDR3 length equals 16 residues. Trimming took 8 bases from V and 0 from J; bases not matched to a gene: 11. From germline, CDR1 is SNHLY and CDR2 FYNNEI. For the CDR3, the DNA is TGTGCCAGCGCTCCTTTGAGGACAGGGCCTAACTATGGCTACACCTTC. Translated: CASAPLRTGPNYGYTF.

The J gene is TRBJ1-2, the V gene TRBV5-4; TRBD1 might be the D (6 bases). This CDR3 region has 14 residues. The V and J ends lost 4 bases and 1 base respectively, with 11 bases between them. Germline CDR1 and CDR2: SGHNT and YYREEE (reference sequence). DNA of the CDR3: TGTGCCAGCAGCCTACGGACAGATAACTATGGCTACACCTTC. This codes for CASSLRTDNYGYTF. The whole variable domain, remainder taken from reference TRBV5-4 and TRBJ1-2, is ETGVTQSPTHLIKTRGQQVTLRCSSQSGHNTVSWYQQALGQGPQFIFQYYREEENGRGNFPPRFSGLQFPNYSSELNVNALELDDSALYLCASSLRTDNYGYTFGSGTRLTVV.